This T cell receptor beta chain comes out of a study of blood T cell repertoires in COVID-19. Study as a whole: Collection of acute and convalescent COVID-19 samples took place in the United States, Italy and Spain.

Assignment of participants to cohorts was predicated upon participant-reported clinical history. All recovered Cohort 3 donors got two negative PCRs, got clearance, or saw symptom resolution. V lost 3 bases to trimming and J lost 5 bases; unmatched junction nucleotides: 7. Germline assignment: CDR1 KGHDR and CDR2 SFDVKD. The CDR3 totals 17 residues. In the original workflow: Using reference gene primer amplification, nucleated cell counts were estimated. Profiled with immunoSEQ multiplex PCR; TCRdb holds only in-frame clones, not every one. V and J calls and clone size are those listed in that table; D and trimming were worked out from the DNA. Of over 200,000 clones listed, roughly four fifths are singletons.

The chain couples TRBV24-1 to TRBJ2-3; 13 nucleotides match TRBD2. The origin of this receptor is a man between 60 and 70 years old who had recovered from COVID-19. The material sequenced was PBMCs or T cells enriched from blood (not recorded which). For the CDR3, the DNA is TGTGCCACCAGTGATGATATGGGACTAGCGGGGAGAGATACGCAGTATTTT. Protein sequence: CATSDDMGLAGRDTQYF.